The rows below give T cell receptor beta chains drawn from one sample of a study of shared clonotypes between healthy human individuals. Profiling relied on immunoSEQ multiplex PCR, and the TCRdb table lists in-frame clones only, not all of them. There are about 670,000 clones in the sample; less than 80% occur only once, and under 2% lies in the top ten. The sequenced sample consisted of memory CD4+ T cells sorted from blood. The receptors derive from a woman aged 30 to 39 in good health. Both conserved end residues are part of each CDR3. D genes are given only for firm matches. Not every row has a clone size; where given, it reads once, few, many or a size class.

v_call: TRBV18
clone_size: -
j_call: TRBJ2-5
d_call: TRBD1
cdr3_nt: TGTGCCAGCTCCCCCGGAGGGACAGGGTACCAAGAGACCCAGTACTTC
cdr3_aa: CASSPGGTGYQETQYF

v_call: TRBV7-9
clone_size: -
j_call: TRBJ1-2
d_call: -
cdr3_nt: TGTGCCAGCAGCCCCCCGGAACCCAACTATGGCTACACCTTC
cdr3_aa: CASSPPEPNYGYTF

v_call: TRBV2
clone_size: -
j_call: TRBJ2-7
d_call: -
cdr3_nt: TGTGCCAGCGTCGGGGACGAGAGCTCCTACGAGCAGTACTTC
cdr3_aa: CASVGDESSYEQYF

v_call: TRBV7-8
clone_size: -
j_call: TRBJ2-2
d_call: -
cdr3_nt: TGTGCCAGCAGCTTTGCCTTCGGGGAGCTGTTTTTT
cdr3_aa: CASSFAFGELFF

v_call: TRBV7-2
clone_size: -
j_call: TRBJ2-7
d_call: TRBD1
cdr3_nt: TGTGCCAGCAGCACCCGGGACAGGGGAGGTTACGAGCAGTACTTC
cdr3_aa: CASSTRDRGGYEQYF

v_call: TRBV6-5
clone_size: few
j_call: TRBJ1-5
d_call: TRBD1
cdr3_nt: TGTGCCAGCAGCCGGACAGGGGGCAATCAGCCCCAGCATTTT
cdr3_aa: CASSRTGGNQPQHF

v_call: TRBV5-1
clone_size: -
j_call: TRBJ2-2
d_call: -
cdr3_nt: TGCGCCAGCAGCTTGGGACAGGAAGCCGGGGAGCTGTTTTTT
cdr3_aa: CASSLGQEAGELFF

v_call: TRBV28
clone_size: once
j_call: TRBJ1-2
d_call: -
cdr3_nt: TGTGCCAGCAGTCCGGGACGGGGGGGATATGGCTACACCTTC
cdr3_aa: CASSPGRGGYGYTF

v_call: TRBV14
clone_size: -
j_call: TRBJ1-1
d_call: TRBD1
cdr3_nt: TGTGCCAGCAGCCGCCGGACAGGAGCCATGAACACTGAAGCTTTCTTT
cdr3_aa: CASSRRTGAMNTEAFF

v_call: TRBV9
clone_size: -
j_call: TRBJ2-6
d_call: -
cdr3_nt: TGTGCCAGCAGCCCCTGGGGGGGGCGGGGGGCCAACGTCCTGACTTTC
cdr3_aa: CASSPWGGRGANVLTF

v_call: TRBV27
clone_size: -
j_call: TRBJ1-2
d_call: -
cdr3_nt: TGTGCCAGCAGTTCGTGGGACGGGAGCTATGGCTACACCTTC
cdr3_aa: CASSSWDGSYGYTF

v_call: TRBV6-1
clone_size: -
j_call: TRBJ1-1
d_call: -
cdr3_nt: TGTGCCAGCAGTTTAGGATTTTCGACGAACACTGAAGCTTTCTTT
cdr3_aa: CASSLGFSTNTEAFF

v_call: TRBV18
clone_size: -
j_call: TRBJ1-5
d_call: -
cdr3_nt: TGTGCCAGCTCACCAGGCAGGAATCAGCCCCAGCATTTT
cdr3_aa: CASSPGRNQPQHF

v_call: TRBV27
clone_size: -
j_call: TRBJ1-1
d_call: TRBD1
cdr3_nt: TGTGCCAGCAGACTGACAGGGTACCTACGGACTGAAGCTTTCTTT
cdr3_aa: CASRLTGYLRTEAFF

v_call: TRBV28
clone_size: -
j_call: TRBJ2-3
d_call: -
cdr3_nt: TGTGCCAGCAGGAGAGCGGGCCCCACAGATACGCAGTATTTT
cdr3_aa: CASRRAGPTDTQYF